Detailed here is one T cell receptor (beta chain). Antigen: not known. The entry originates in a study of blood T cells in healthy people across ages. Findings and caveats of the study: Compared with aged donors, long-lived donors showed fewer expanded clones, suggesting selection.

For the second PCR, which ran for roughly 6 to 11 cycles, a sample-barcoded 5' primer and a J-beta primer mix were used. Each TCR beta cDNA got a 12-nucleotide random molecular identifier. Per-sample output comprised a minimum of 2.5 million paired-end reads containing CDR3. A single record per CDR3 protein comes from TCRdb applying MiXCR to the 5' RACE reads. The data hold 850,000 to 1,100,000 distinct CDR3 sequences, with around two fifths observed a single time. The CDR3 contains 14 residues. The V gene end was trimmed by 5 bases and the J gene end by 3 bases; junction bases not matched to a gene: 3. Germline assignment: CDR1 ENHRY and CDR2 SYGVKD.

The sample taken for sequencing was blood. This chain uses TRBV10-3 with TRBJ2-7; 11 positions match TRBD1. This clonotype was sampled from a man in his late teens or twenties in good health. CDR3 in amino acids: CAISPGQGGYEQYF. CDR3 nucleotides: TGTGCCATCAGTCCGGGACAGGGGGGCTACGAGCAGTACTTC.